The following is a TCR beta chain sequence with its context. The data originate from a study of T cell changes during pregnancy in multiple sclerosis. Profiling relied on immunoSEQ multiplex PCR, and the TCRdb table lists in-frame clones only, not all of them. The sample carries under 95,000 clones, just over 90% recorded once. The sequence came from a female donor with multiple sclerosis, enrolled in a pregnancy study. Material: CD4+ T cells from peripheral blood mononuclear cells, obtained before pregnancy.

The DNA for the CDR3 is TGTGCCAGCAGTTTTACGGCTAGCGGGACCAATACGCAGTATTTT. Residues: CASSFTASGTNTQYF. The chain couples TRBV28 to TRBJ2-3; 9 bases fit TRBD2. With V trimmed by 3 bases and J by 7 bases, 8 bases remained unmatched. The length of the CDR3 is 15 residues. Germline V gene data show CDR1 as MDHEN and CDR2 as SYDVKM.